The 28 T cell receptor beta chains below were found in one sample sequenced in a study of cytomegalovirus exposure and HLA in healthy donors. The PCR contained 60 Vbeta and 13 Jbeta primers. Data came from immunoSEQ multiplex PCR; TCRdb stores just in-frame clones and leaves some out. The table includes 75,000 to 95,000 clones, approximately 66% detected once. The material sequenced was PBMCs. The receptor source for this set is a man younger than 40 in good health and CMV-seronegative.

This clone has only a few counts. This sequence joins TRBV27 and TRBJ2-7; D perhaps matches TRBD1 (6 bases). This CDR3 is 13 amino acids long. The V and J ends lost 3 bases and 5 bases respectively, with 11 bases between them. Germline V CDR1 and CDR2: MNHEY, SMNVEV (reference sequence). Here the CDR3 reads CASSLLRGNEQYF. Written as DNA, the CDR3 is TGTGCCAGCAGTTTGCTCAGGGGCAACGAGCAGTACTTC.

The chain recombines TRBV7-2 with TRBJ2-1; 7 bases are shared with TRBD2. The V gene end was trimmed by 7 bases and the J gene end by 5 bases; junction bases not matched to a gene: 11. This CDR3 contains 15 residues. Germline CDR1 reads SGHTA; CDR2 reads FQGNSA. CDR3 bases: TGTGCCAGCACCCTCGGTCTAGCGGAGAACAATGAGCAGTTCTTC. Encoded protein: CASTLGLAENNEQFF.

This chain connects TRBV6-5 to TRBJ2-5; the match to TRBD1 covers 7 bases. Germline trimming cut 5 bases from V and 5 bases from J; bases unmatched to any gene: 8. The CDR3 loop spans 14 amino acids. Germline V gene data show CDR1 as MNHEY and CDR2 as SVGAGI. The CDR3 DNA reads as TGTGCCAGCAGTGGGAGACAGGGTTGGGAGACCCAGTACTTC. Translated: CASSGRQGWETQYF.

The rearrangement uses TRBV6-5 and TRBJ2-1, with TRBD2 matching 7 bases. The CDR3 loop spans 13 amino acids. The V gene end was trimmed by 0 bases and the J gene end by 14 bases; junction bases not matched to a gene: 7. Germline CDR1 and CDR2: MNHEY and SVGAGI. CDR3 sequence reads: CASSYSMGRGKFF. In DNA, the CDR3 is TGTGCCAGCAGTTACTCGATGGGGAGGGGAAAGTTCTTC.

This clone was recorded a few times. The chain couples TRBV2 to TRBJ2-4; D is ambiguous. Germline lookup yields CDR1 SNHLY and CDR2 FYNNEI. The CDR3 covers 17 residues. Deletions cut 0 bases from V and 2 bases from J, with 14 bases between. The CDR3 sequence is CASSEALLASPKNIQYF. As DNA, the CDR3 is TGTGCCAGCAGTGAAGCGCTTTTGGCCAGTCCCAAAAACATTCAGTACTTC. Full variable domain (rest looked up from reference TRBV2 and TRBJ2-4): EPEVTQTPSHQVTQMGQEVILRCVPISNHLYFYWYRQILGQKVEFLVSFYNNEISEKSEIFDDQFSVERPDGSNFTLKIRSTKLEDSAMYFCASSEALLASPKNIQYFGAGTRLSVL.

This clone was observed a handful of times. The chain recombines TRBV27 with TRBJ2-1; 10 bases are a match to TRBD2. CDR3 length equals 15 residues. V lost 3 bases and J lost 8; bases outside the gene matches: 7. The V gene's germline CDR1 is MNHEY and CDR2 SMNVEV (reference sequence). The CDR3 is CASSFQRGGLDEQFF. CDR3 coding DNA: TGTGCCAGCAGTTTCCAGCGGGGGGGCTTGGATGAGCAGTTCTTC.

This chain connects TRBV15 to TRBJ2-1, with TRBD2 matching 9 bases. V lost 7 bases to trimming and J lost 6 bases; unmatched junction nucleotides: 16. Germline V gene sequence: CDR1 LNHNV, CDR2 YYDKDF (reference sequence). The CDR3 contains 17 residues. The CDR3 DNA follows: TGTGCCACCACCATGTTGACGTCTAGCGGGGTGCCCAATGAGCAGTTCTTC. Translating gives CATTMLTSSGVPNEQFF.

The chain combines TRBV28 with TRBJ2-6, with D perhaps matching TRBD1 (5 bases). Germline V lookup: CDR1 MDHEN, CDR2 SYDVKM. The V and J ends lost 5 bases and 1 base respectively, with 9 bases between them. This CDR3 has 15 amino acids. CDR3 loop: CASSISGSGANVLTF. The CDR3 nucleotides read TGTGCCAGCAGTATTTCAGGGTCTGGGGCCAACGTCCTGACTTTC.

V usage is TRBV30 and J usage is TRBJ1-6; TRBD1 matches 7 bases. Germline V gene data show CDR1 as GTSNPN and CDR2 as SVGIG (reference sequence). This CDR3 comprises 15 residues. J was trimmed by 9 bases and V by 1 base; bases with no gene match: 9. The CDR3 DNA sequence: TGTGCCTGGAGTGGAATTGGGACAGCGAGTTCACCCCTCCACTTT. It codes for CAWSGIGTASSPLHF.

V gene TRBV11-2 combines with J gene TRBJ1-2; the D is unclear. Trimming left V 0 bases short and J 5 bases short, with 4 bases between. The germline gives CDR1 SGHAT, CDR2 FQNNGV. CDR3 length: 12 amino acids. In DNA form, the CDR3 reads TGTGCCAGCAGCTTAGAATATTATGGCTACACCTTC. Its translation: CASSLEYYGYTF.

In regard to this clone: An end of the junction differs from the germline gene, which may be a read error. The chain has TRBV19 and TRBJ2-2; 10 nucleotides agree with TRBD1. The CDR3 runs 15 residues. Looked up from germline, CDR1 is LNHDA and CDR2 is SQIVND (reference sequence). CDR3 residues: CASSRTGGRTRELFF. CDR3 nucleotides: TGTGCCAGTAGTAGGACAGGGGGGCGCACCAGGGAGCTGTTTTTT. The entire variable domain, with the rest obtained from reference TRBV19 and TRBJ2-2, is as follows: DGGITQSPKYLFRKEGQNVTLSCEQNLNHDAMYWYRQDPGQGLRLIYYSQIVNDFQKGDIAEGYSVSREKKESFPLTVTSAQKNPTAFYLCASSRTGGRTRELFFGEGSRLTVL.

The chain combines TRBV19 with TRBJ2-7; 12 bases are a match to TRBD2. The CDR3 covers 16 residues. V lost 1 base to trimming and J lost 2 bases; unmatched junction nucleotides: 3. From germline, CDR1 is LNHDA and CDR2 SQIVND (reference sequence). CDR3 sequence: CASSIAASGRAYEQYF. The DNA of the CDR3 is TGTGCCAGTAGTATAGCCGCTAGCGGGAGGGCCTACGAGCAGTACTTC.

This clone was counted between two and nine times. This sequence joins TRBV19 and TRBJ1-5; TRBD1 is a possible D gene (5 bases). Trimming took off 3 bases at V and 5 bases at J, with 17 bases between the two ends. Per the germline V gene, CDR1 is LNHDA and CDR2 is SQIVND (reference sequence). The CDR3 spans 16 residues. The CDR3 loop is CASSMSTGFGDQPQHF. The CDR3 region has the DNA TGTGCCAGTAGTATGAGTACAGGATTTGGGGATCAGCCCCAGCATTTT.

V is TRBV30 and J is TRBJ1-2, with a weak D call TRBD1 (6 bases). CDR3 size: 14 residues. Trimming pared 4 bases from V and 5 bases from J, leaving 17 bases between. CDR1 is GTSNPN, CDR2 SVGIG, per germline (reference sequence). CDR3 coding DNA: TGTGCCTGGACGCCGGGCAGGGGAGCTTATGGCTACACCTTC. Encoded protein: CAWTPGRGAYGYTF. Based on the CDR3 plus reference TRBV30 and TRBJ1-2, the full variable domain is SQTIHQWPATLVQPVGSPLSLECTVEGTSNPNLYWYRQAAGRGLQLLFYSVGIGQISSEVPQNLSASRPQDRQFILSSKKLLLSDSGFYLCAWTPGRGAYGYTFGSGTRLTVV.

The V and J genes are TRBV12-5 and TRBJ1-1; a possible D gene is TRBD1 (6 bases). Trimming removed 7 bases from V and 0 bases from J, with 12 bases in between. The germline V gene has CDR1 LGHNT and CDR2 FRNRAP. CDR3 size: 14 residues. DNA for the CDR3: TGTGCTAGTGAAAGGGGGAGTATGAACACTGAAGCTTTCTTT. Protein sequence: CASERGSMNTEAFF. Variable domain in full (rest from reference TRBV12-5 and TRBJ1-1): DARVTQTPRHKVTEMGQEVTMRCQPILGHNTVFWYRQTMMQGLELLAYFRNRAPLDDSGMPKDRFSAEMPDATLATLKIQPSEPRDSAVYFCASERGSMNTEAFFGQGTRLTVV.

The V call is TRBV27, the J call TRBJ1-1; maybe TRBD1 (5 bases). V was cut by 7 bases and J by 2 bases, with 17 bases left in between. This CDR3 has 15 amino acids. Germline V gives CDR1 MNHEY, CDR2 SMNVEV (reference sequence). The CDR3 region is CASKRRQTYNTEAFF. The CDR3 DNA follows: TGTGCCAGCAAACGTAGACAGACTTATAACACTGAAGCTTTCTTT.

V gene TRBV19 combines with J gene TRBJ2-2, with 8 bases fitting TRBD2. Unmatched junction bases numbered 7, after V lost 3 bases and J lost 7 bases. CDR1 is LNHDA and CDR2 is SQIVND in the germline V gene (reference sequence). This CDR3 is 15 amino acids long. The CDR3 DNA reads as TGTGCCAGTAGTATCAACGGGGGGGCAGGCGGGGAGCTGTTTTTT. Its protein is CASSINGGAGGELFF.

The rearrangement links TRBV29-1 to TRBJ1-5, with TRBD1 identical over 8 bases. V was clipped by 7 bases and J by 1 base; unmatched bases: 6. Germline CDR1 SQVTM, CDR2 ANQGSEA. This CDR3 comprises 14 residues. The CDR3 DNA reads as TGCAGCGCAACGCAGGGGGCAAGCAATCAGCCCCAGCATTTT. Residues: CSATQGASNQPQHF.

DNA of the CDR3: TGTGCCTGGGATCCAGGGGGCGGTGAGGCAGCTTTCTTT. Translation gives CAWDPGGGEAAFF. The chain has TRBV30 and TRBJ1-1; 8 bases map to TRBD1. V was pared by 5 bases and J by 10 bases, with 12 bases of the junction left unmatched. The CDR3 totals 13 residues. Germline V gene lookup returns CDR1 GTSNPN and CDR2 SVGIG (reference sequence).

This chain uses TRBV19 with TRBJ1-5; TRBD1 might be the D (5 bases). The V gene lost 11 bases and the J gene lost 0 bases, with 17 bases spanning the gap. The CDR3 totals 15 residues. CDR1 is LNHDA and CDR2 is SQIVND in the germline V gene (reference sequence). The CDR3 DNA is TGTGCCTCATCCATAGGGACTATTAGCAATCAGCCCCAGCATTTT. This encodes CASSIGTISNQPQHF.

This clone was seen more than once but under ten times. The chain combines TRBV19 with TRBJ2-7, with D perhaps matching TRBD1 (6 bases). Germline assignment: CDR1 LNHDA and CDR2 SQIVND (reference sequence). V was clipped by 5 bases and J by 2 bases, with 7 bases between them. This CDR3 is 12 amino acids long. The CDR3 sequence is CASSDRTYEQYF. CDR3 bases: TGTGCCAGTAGTGACAGGACCTACGAGCAGTACTTC.

This clone has only one observation. The chain is built from TRBV9 and TRBJ2-1, with 7 positions matching TRBD2. CDR1 SGDLS and CDR2 YYNGEE come from the germline V gene. The CDR3 consists of 17 residues. The trim removed 2 bases at V and 0 bases at J, leaving 8 bases unmatched. The DNA of the CDR3 is TGTGCCAGCAGCGTGGGGGGAGGGCTCATCTCCTACAATGAGCAGTTCTTC. Its translation is CASSVGGGLISYNEQFF. Combining the CDR3 with reference TRBV9 and TRBJ2-1 gives the whole variable domain DSGVTQTPKHLITATGQRVTLRCSPRSGDLSVYWYQQSLDQGLQFLIQYYNGEERAKGNILERFSAQQFPDLHSELNLSSLELGDSALYFCASSVGGGLISYNEQFFGPGTRLTVL.

The chain joins TRBV11-2 to TRBJ2-1; D uncertain. The V gene's germline CDR1 is SGHAT and CDR2 FQNNGV. The CDR3 has 15 amino acids. Trimming shortened V by 1 base and J by 8 bases, and 15 bases separated the two germline ends. The CDR3 spells CASSLGFAQADEQFF. In DNA, the CDR3 is TGTGCCAGCAGCTTAGGGTTTGCTCAGGCCGATGAGCAGTTCTTC.

The V gene is TRBV27, the J gene TRBJ2-7, with TRBD2 matching 7 bases. The length of the CDR3 is 15 residues. Trimming took 7 bases from V and 4 from J; bases not matched to a gene: 13. Germline CDR1 MNHEY, CDR2 SMNVEV (reference sequence). The CDR3 region is CASIAGWGGDYEQYF. CDR3 nucleotide sequence: TGTGCCAGCATTGCGGGGTGGGGAGGGGATTACGAGCAGTACTTC.

This clone was counted a few times. The chain links TRBV7-8 to TRBJ1-2; D is possibly TRBD1 (6 bases). Looked up from germline, CDR1 is SGHVS and CDR2 is FQNEAQ. The CDR3 sequence is 13 residues long. The V end was cut by 7 bases, the J end by 6 bases, with 15 bases between. CDR3 protein: CASTLQGRDGYTF. CDR3 in DNA: TGTGCCAGCACCCTACAGGGAAGGGATGGCTACACCTTC.

The chain recombines TRBV7-2 with TRBJ2-5, with D possibly TRBD2 on 7 matching bases. This CDR3 is built from 14 residues. V shed 5 bases and J shed 4 bases, with 14 bases lying between them. CDR1 SGHTA and CDR2 FQGNSA come from the germline V gene. The CDR3 sequence is CASSAVRGGETQYF. CDR3 bases: TGTGCCAGCAGCGCCGTGAGGGGGGGAGAGACCCAGTACTTC.

Only a few counts were recorded for this clone. The V gene is TRBV30, the J gene TRBJ2-1; 14 bases match TRBD2. The CDR3 covers 14 residues. J lost 15 bases, V lost 3 bases, and 10 bases had no gene match. Germline V gives CDR1 GTSNPN, CDR2 SVGIG (reference sequence). CDR3 in amino acids: CAWSTGTSGSLSFF. In nucleotides, the CDR3 is TGTGCCTGGAGCACCGGGACTAGCGGGAGTTTGTCGTTCTTC.

In regard to this clone: At the DNA level, this CDR3 is encoded by other sequences in the same sample as well. The chain recombines TRBV7-6 with TRBJ2-2; 7 bases agree with TRBD2. Germline V CDR1 and CDR2: SGHVS, FNYEAQ. The CDR3 sequence is 18 residues long. The V and J ends lost 2 bases and 6 bases, in that order; junction bases with no gene match: 15. CDR3 coding DNA: TGTGCCAGCAGCTTATGGACAAGTATAGCGGCGGGGGCCGGGGAGCTGTTTTTT. Translated, it gives CASSLWTSIAAGAGELFF.